The present T cell receptor beta chain was sequenced within a study of T cell responses to AZD1222 COVID-19 vaccine. Study-level points and caveats: The reported proportion of spike-specific TCRs targeting unmutated variant regions was nearly half.

Assay used: immunoSEQ multiplex PCR; TCRdb lists only in-frame clones, some missing. The sample yields 150,000 to 200,000 clones, approximately 94% seen once. CDR3 size: 13 residues. Germline loops: CDR1 MDHEN, CDR2 SYDVKM. The junction had 5 bases not matched to a gene; V was cut back by 6 bases and J by 4 bases. Only one count was recorded for this clone. Its specificity is unknown. Other nucleotide sequences in the sample specify the same CDR3. V and J are TRBV28 and TRBJ1-1, with 7 bases aligning to TRBD1. The TCR originated in an adult in good health. The sample consisted of peripheral blood, taken on day 0 of AZD1222 vaccination. The CDR3 is CASSLQGSTEAFF. In nucleotides, the CDR3 is TGTGCCAGCAGCCTACAGGGGAGCACTGAAGCTTTCTTT.